The next 26 T cell receptor beta chains were all read from a single sample in a study of tumor-infiltrating lymphocytes in primary liver carcinoma. RNA and DNA were co-extracted from around 20-30 mg of unsorted bulk tissue. Starting from approximately 470 ng of total RNA, TCR beta cDNA was produced with a primer in the constant region. Libraries covering TCR beta were generated through three nested multiplex PCR rounds (using a slightly modified ARM-PCR). The study ran its first two PCR rounds for 9 to 10 cycles each, using TRBV1-TRBV30 forward primers and a C-beta reverse primer. From the multiplex PCR reads, TCRdb called clonotypes with MiXCR, one entry per CDR3 protein. This repertoire shows about 120,000 distinct CDR3 sequences, roughly three fifths found once; its top ten account for about a tenth. Sequenced: liver tumor tissue from sampling region 1. Subset here: tumor region T1, superior pole. The receptors come from a woman aged 60 to 75 with primary liver carcinoma and hepatitis B virus infection.

J is TRBJ2-7 and V is TRBV6-1; the D gene could be TRBD1 or TRBD2 (5 bases each). In germline, CDR1 is MNHNS, CDR2 SASEGT. There are 11 residues in the CDR3. Between the trimmed V and J ends, which lost 11 bases and 9 bases, there was a span of 17 bases. CDR3 loop: CAGTGAHAQYF. As DNA, the CDR3 is TGTGCCGGCACCGGGGCGCACGCGCAGTACTTC.

As for this clonotype: Mismatch with germline at one junction end may stem from a read error. The chain recombines TRBV7-9 with TRBJ2-7; D gene uncertain. The CDR3 consists of 11 residues. In germline, CDR1 is SEHNR, CDR2 FQNEAQ (reference sequence). For the CDR3, the DNA is TGTGTCAGCAGCTCCTCCTACGAGCGGTACTTC. As protein: CVSSSSYERYF. Variable domain in full (rest from reference TRBV7-9 and TRBJ2-7): DTGVSQNPRHKITKRGQNVTFRCDPISEHNRLYWYRQTLGQGPEFLTYFQNEAQLEKSRLLSDRFSAERPKGSFSTLEIQRTEQGDSAMYLCVSSSSYERYFGPGTRLTVT.

The gene calls are TRBV28 and TRBJ2-1; 10 bases are shared with TRBD2. The CDR3 spans 17 residues. The junction had 8 bases not matched to a gene; V was cut back by 4 bases and J by 2 bases. Germline V gene data show CDR1 as MDHEN and CDR2 as SYDVKM. This chain's CDR3 is CASSSPSGRGPYNEQFF. DNA for the CDR3: TGTGCCAGCAGTTCCCCGAGCGGGAGGGGGCCCTACAATGAGCAGTTCTTC.

Comment on this clonotype: One end of the junction varies from germline; a read error may be responsible. The chain carries TRBV11-3 and TRBJ2-1; 8 nucleotides match TRBD2. Germline V gives CDR1 SGHNT, CDR2 YENEEA. CDR3 length: 14 residues. CDR3 nucleotides: TGTGCCAGCAACTTGAGCGGGAGAGGGAATGGGCAGTTCTTC. This translates into CASNLSGRGNGQFF.

The V and J genes are TRBV7-8 and TRBJ1-5; 8 nucleotides align to TRBD1. The J segment lost 6 bases and the V segment lost 2 bases, leaving 6 bases of the junction unmatched. Germline assignment: CDR1 SGHVS and CDR2 FQNEAQ. The CDR3 has 15 amino acids. CDR3: CASSLRTGPGQPQHF. The CDR3, as DNA: TGTGCCAGCAGCTTACGGACAGGGCCGGGTCAGCCCCAGCATTTT.

Many counts were recorded for this clonotype. The chain joins TRBV29-1 to TRBJ2-7; 10 nucleotides align to TRBD1. CDR1 and CDR2 from the germline V gene are SQVTM and ANQGSEA. The CDR3 totals 13 residues. V gave up 3 bases and J gave up 9 bases; unmatched junction bases: 8. For the CDR3, the DNA is TGCAGCGTTGATGACGGGACAGGGGCCAGGCAGTACTTC. The encoded protein is CSVDDGTGARQYF.

This rearrangement joins TRBV6-5 to TRBJ2-3; TRBD2 aligns across 9 bases. After removal of 11 bases from V and 8 bases from J, the junction contained 14 bases not matched to a gene. The CDR3 covers 14 residues. Looked up from germline, CDR1 is MNHEY and CDR2 is SVGAGI. The CDR3 region is CAPRASGMAGTQYF. The CDR3 DNA reads TGTGCCCCGAGGGCTAGCGGGATGGCGGGTACGCAGTATTTT.

Notes on this clonotype: Germline and junction disagree at one end, which may indicate a read error. This sequence joins TRBV11-2 and TRBJ2-7; 8 positions match TRBD2. The CDR3 covers 18 residues. CDR1 and CDR2 (germline): SGHAT, FQNNGV. CDR3: CSSNLDCVSLAGPYEQYF. The CDR3 nucleotides read TGTTCCAGCAACTTAGATTGTGTCAGTCTAGCGGGTCCCTACGAGCAGTACTTC.

This clonotype has at least ten counts. Compared with germline, one end of the junction differs, possibly owing to a read error. The rearrangement links TRBV30 to TRBJ2-6, with TRBD1 as a possible D gene (5 bases). This CDR3 has 14 amino acids. Germline values: CDR1 GTSNPN, CDR2 SVGIG (reference sequence). In DNA, the CDR3 is TGTGCCTGGAATCAGGGATCTGAGGCCAACGTCCTGACTTTC. This sequence encodes CAWNQGSEANVLTF.

This clonotype was picked up many times. The chain carries TRBV29-1 and TRBJ1-2, with D perhaps matching TRBD1 (6 bases). CDR3 length: 13 amino acids. Germline V lookup: CDR1 SQVTM, CDR2 ANQGSEA. V was cut by 3 bases and J by 1 base, with 9 bases left in between. In nucleotides, the CDR3 is TGCAGCGTTGATGGGACAAATAACTATGGCTACACCTTC. It translates to CSVDGTNNYGYTF. The full variable domain, its missing parts supplied by reference TRBV29-1 and TRBJ1-2, is SAVISQKPSRDICQRGTSLTIQCQVDSQVTMMFWYRQQPGQSLTLIATANQGSEATYESGFVIDKFPISRPNLTFSTLTVSNMSPEDSSIYLCSVDGTNNYGYTFGSGTRLTVV.

The count of this clonotype is one. A much larger clone lies one base from this, so it may be a read error. The final CDR3 position lacks the conserved phenylalanine or tryptophan, pointing to a likely read error. The chain carries TRBV6-1 and TRBJ1-1; 7 nucleotides line up with TRBD1. This CDR3 spans 12 amino acids. V was clipped by 10 bases and J by 4 bases; unmatched bases: 6. CDR1 is MNHNS and CDR2 is SASEGT in the germline V gene. Here the CDR3 DNA reads TGTGCCACCCAGGGGGGTGGCACTGAAGCTTTCTCT. Translated, it gives CATQGGGTEAFS.

As to this clonotype: At one boundary the junction diverges from the germline segment, which might be a read error. The CDR3 sequence: CASSSPRTSGNEQLF. For the CDR3, the DNA is TGTGCCAGTAGCTCACCTCGGACTAGCGGCAATGAGCAGCTCTTC. The chain carries TRBV11-2 and TRBJ2-1, with TRBD2 matching 10 bases. Germline loops: CDR1 SGHAT, CDR2 FQNNGV. CDR3 length: 15 amino acids.

The rearrangement links TRBV6-6 to TRBJ1-2, with 9 bases fitting TRBD1. The CDR3 is made up of 11 amino acids. In germline, CDR1 is MNHNY, CDR2 SVGAGI (reference sequence). The chain's CDR3 is CARSQTGGNTF. Here the CDR3 DNA reads TGTGCTAGGAGTCAGACAGGGGGTAACACCTTC.

As concerns this clonotype: Compared with germline, one end of the junction differs, possibly owing to a read error. This chain connects TRBV28 to TRBJ1-1, with TRBD1 as a possible D gene (6 bases). Per the germline V gene, CDR1 is MDHEN and CDR2 is SYDVKM. This CDR3 has 14 amino acids. In nucleotides, the CDR3 is TGTGCCAGCACTTTAAGTTCTCGGACAGTTGAAGCTTTCTTT. This encodes CASTLSSRTVEAFF.

About this clonotype: Germline is not matched at one junction end, which may reflect a read error. The rearrangement joins TRBV29-1 to TRBJ1-2; possible D gene TRBD1, 6 bases. The CDR3 contains 13 residues. CDR1 SQVTM and CDR2 ANQGSEA come from the germline V gene. CDR3 region: CSVPRTASYGYTF. The CDR3 nucleotides read TGCAGCGTTCCTAGGACAGCCTCCTATGGCTACACTTTC.

A word on this clonotype: A read error is possible here, since a much larger clone lies one base away. The genes are TRBV4-2 and TRBJ1-5; a weak D match, TRBD1 (6 bases). Trimming took 0 bases from V and 4 from J, leaving 10 bases between them. The CDR3 extends over 15 amino acids. CDR1 is LGHNA and CDR2 is YNFKEQ in the germline V gene. The CDR3 sequence is CASSQEVGGNQPQHF. DNA for the CDR3: TGTGCCAGCAGCCAAGAGGTAGGGGGAAATCAGCCCCAGCATTTT.

This clonotype has a count of ten or more. This rearrangement joins TRBV14 to TRBJ2-1; 8 bases map to TRBD2. The CDR3 spans 15 residues. V shed 2 bases and J 7 bases; nucleotides not matched to a gene: 7. Germline CDR1 reads SGHDN; CDR2 reads FVKESK. CDR3 coding DNA: TGTGCCAGCAGCCAAATCCGGGAGGGTCGGAATGAGCAGTTCTTC. Translated, it gives CASSQIREGRNEQFF. Looking up the rest from reference TRBV14 and TRBJ2-1 gives the full variable domain: EAGVTQFPSHSVIEKGQTVTLRCDPISGHDNLYWYRRVMGKEIKFLLHFVKESKQDESGMPNNRFLAERTGGTYSTLKVQPAELEDSGVYFCASSQIREGRNEQFFGPGTRLTVL.

The V gene is TRBV2, the J gene TRBJ2-3; TRBD1 is a possible D gene (6 bases). Germline CDR1 reads SNHLY; CDR2 reads FYNNEI. This CDR3 comprises 17 residues. V was cut by 3 bases and J by 2 bases, with 18 bases left in between. The CDR3 loop reads CASSEKQGRRNTDTQYF. CDR3 DNA: TGTGCCAGCAGTGAGAAACAGGGTAGGCGGAACACAGATACGCAGTATTTT.

In this sample, this clonotype turned up a few times. A read error may explain this, as a much larger clone is one base away. The chain carries TRBV6-1 and TRBJ2-7; D remains ambiguous. Germline V gene lookup returns CDR1 MNHNS and CDR2 SASEGT. With 5 bases removed from V and 3 bases from J, the gap between germline ends came to 20 bases. This CDR3 has 16 amino acids. The chain's CDR3 is CASSPRPSKGNYEQYF. The DNA for the CDR3 is TGTGCCAGCAGTCCTCGGCCGAGCAAAGGGAACTACGAGCAGTACTTC.

For this clonotype: An end of the junction differs from the germline gene, which may be a read error. The V gene is TRBV11-2, the J gene TRBJ2-2; no clear D gene. CDR3 length equals 13 residues. Germline V gene lookup returns CDR1 SGHAT and CDR2 FQNNGV. CDR3: CASSFDVTVELFF. The CDR3 DNA reads as TGTGCCAGCAGCTTCGACGTAACCGTGGAGCTGTTTTTT.

As regards this clonotype: A read error is possible here, since a much larger clone lies one base away. V usage is TRBV14 and J usage is TRBJ2-3; possibly TRBD2 for D (6 bases). The CDR3 length is 16 residues. Germline loops: CDR1 SGHDN, CDR2 FVKESK. CDR3 DNA sequence: TGTGACAGCAGCCAGGCCGCGGGGCTATACACAGATACGCAGTATTTT. It encodes CDSSQAAGLYTDTQYF.

With regard to this clonotype: The CDR3 ends on some other residue instead of the conserved phenylalanine or tryptophan, so this is likely a read error. The V call is TRBV12-3 or TRBV12-4, the J call TRBJ2-1; 8 nucleotides match TRBD1. This CDR3 spans 13 amino acids. Trimming at V came to 0 bases and at J to 12 bases, leaving 4 bases not matched to a gene. CDR3 protein: CASSLAHDRGQFL. For the CDR3, the DNA is TGTGCCAGCAGTTTAGCCCATGACAGGGGGCAGTTCTTA.

The chain recombines TRBV5-1 with TRBJ2-7, with D perhaps matching TRBD1 or TRBD2 (6 bases each). This CDR3 has 17 residues. Germline CDR1 SGHRS, CDR2 YFSETQ. Trimming pared 0 bases from V and 2 bases from J, leaving 18 bases between. In DNA, the CDR3 is TGCGCCAGCAGCTTGGGCCCTGCAGGGGACTTGGCCTACGAGCAGTACTTC. This codes for CASSLGPAGDLAYEQYF.

The V gene is TRBV5-1, the J gene TRBJ2-3; D remains ambiguous. The CDR3 contains 14 residues. Per germline, CDR1 SGHRS and CDR2 YFSETQ. Trimming shortened V by 0 bases and J by 2 bases, and 7 bases separated the two germline ends. The CDR3: CASSLGTHTDTQYF. The CDR3 DNA reads TGCGCCAGCAGCTTGGGGACCCACACAGATACGCAGTATTTT.

Note on this clonotype: Being one base from a much bigger clone, this may be a read error. The chain couples TRBV6-1 to TRBJ2-1; 10 bases are a match to TRBD2. The CDR3 covers 16 residues. From germline, CDR1 is MNHNS and CDR2 SASEGT. Trimming at V came to 7 bases and at J to 2 bases, leaving 8 bases not matched to a gene. Here the CDR3 DNA reads TGTGCCAGCACCGGCTGTACTAGCGGGGCCTACAATGAGCAGTTCTTC. This encodes CASTGCTSGAYNEQFF.

This clonotype was counted a few times. One end of the junction is discordant with germline, which a read error may explain. The V and J genes are TRBV6-5 and TRBJ1-1, with D hard to call. CDR1 MNHEY and CDR2 SVGAGI come from the germline V gene. CDR3 length: 15 residues. The CDR3 DNA is TGCACCAGCAGCTACAGACGCCCAGGAAACACTGAAGCTTTCTTT. Its translation is CTSSYRRPGNTEAFF.